This T cell receptor (beta chain) was documented in a study of blood T cell repertoires in COVID-19. CDR3 length: 23 amino acids. Authors' processing steps: The assay estimated nucleated cells by amplifying reference gene primers. The assay was immunoSEQ multiplex PCR, and TCRdb's table has in-frame clones only and misses some. That table is the source of V, J and clone size, and D and trimming were worked out from the DNA. Seen here are some 46,000 clones, 70% to 90% observed once, and the top ten hold around 32%. The rearrangement links TRBV21-1 to TRBJ2-7; whether TRBD1, the table's D call, matches the DNA was not checked. TRBV21-1 is annotated as a pseudogene. The sample comprised peripheral blood. The sequence was collected from a woman aged 80 or over with COVID-19, enrolled during active disease. The CDR3 DNA reads TGTGCCAGCAGCAGACAGCCGGGACAAGGCACCCTCTACCGCCCCGTAGGCTCCTACGAGCAGTACTTC. It is translated as CASSRQPGQGTLYRPVGSYEQYF.